Below, 5 T cell receptor beta chains from the same sample are listed, as sequenced in a study of regulatory T cells in long-lasting Graves disease. Time point denoted: newly diagnosed GD, antithyroid drugs for less than 3 months. Construction of the TCR library relied on RNA isolated from PBMCs. TCR beta libraries were built with iRepertoire HTBI primers and Arm-PCR of CDR3 regions. TCRdb recomputed calls from the multiplex PCR reads with MiXCR, one row per CDR3 protein. The sample has under 800,000 distinct CDR3 sequences; 15% to 20% are singletons. The sample also formed part of further work on T cells in Graves' hyperthyroidism and ophthalmopathy.

Sample: peripheral blood mononuclear cells (PBMCs), taken at new diagnosis, from a patient treated with antithyroid drugs. The receptors were gathered from a woman aged 25-40 years with Graves disease.

The chain employs TRBV6-1 and TRBJ1-3; unclear D gene. V gave up 0 bases and J gave up 4 bases, with 10 bases separating them. This CDR3 is built from 15 residues. CDR1 and CDR2 from the germline V gene are MNHNS and SASEGT. The CDR3 nucleotides read TGTGCCAGCAGTGAAGCCGGAGTCTCCGGAAACACCATATATTTT. The encoded protein is CASSEAGVSGNTIYF.

In this sample, this clonotype turned up a few times. The rearrangement links TRBV5-4 to TRBJ2-3, with D perhaps given as TRBD1 or TRBD2 (6 bases each). This CDR3 contains 16 residues. The V and J ends lost 7 bases and 3 bases respectively, with 21 bases between them. Germline V CDR1 and CDR2: SGHNT, YYREEE (reference sequence). The CDR3 loop reads CASGSRGKGGTDTQYF. CDR3 DNA: TGTGCCAGCGGATCAAGGGGCAAGGGGGGTACAGATACGCAGTATTTT. The full variable domain, in which reference TRBV5-4 and TRBJ2-3 provide the parts outside the CDR3, is ETGVTQSPTHLIKTRGQQVTLRCSSQSGHNTVSWYQQALGQGPQFIFQYYREEENGRGNFPPRFSGLQFPNYSSELNVNALELDDSALYLCASGSRGKGGTDTQYFGPGTRLTVL.

The table lists this clonotype with a few counts. This sequence joins TRBV7-2 and TRBJ2-1; 9 bases agree with TRBD2. CDR1 and CDR2 from the germline V gene are SGHTA and FQGNSA. The J segment lost 3 bases and the V segment lost 1 base, leaving 16 bases of the junction unmatched. The CDR3 covers 20 residues. This CDR3 reads CASSLGSAGGPEFYYNEQFF. The CDR3 DNA reads as TGTGCCAGCAGCTTAGGCTCAGCGGGAGGCCCCGAATTCTACTACAATGAGCAGTTCTTC.

Remarks on this clonotype: Being one base from a much bigger clone, this may be a read error. Because it lacks the conserved phenylalanine or tryptophan at the end, this CDR3 is likely a read error. This chain joins TRBV27 and TRBJ2-7, with D perhaps matching TRBD1 (6 bases). V was pared by 4 bases and J by 6 bases, with 16 bases between. From germline, CDR1 is MNHEY and CDR2 SMNVEV (reference sequence). CDR3 length: 14 amino acids. CDR3 in amino acids: CASSSGTKGREQYL. Written as DNA, the CDR3 is TGTGCCAGCAGTTCCGGGACAAAAGGACGCGAGCAGTACCTC.

This clonotype was picked up a small number of times. The chain uses TRBV29-1 and TRBJ2-3; D remains unclear. Trimming shortened V by 6 bases and J by 0 bases, and 13 bases separated the two germline ends. Per germline, CDR1 SQVTM and CDR2 ANQGSEA. The CDR3 sequence is 14 residues long. As DNA, the CDR3 is TGCAGCGTCAAAGCGTACTCTAGCACAGATACGCAGTATTTT. Its protein product is CSVKAYSSTDTQYF.